The rows below give T cell receptor beta chains drawn from one sample of a study of cytomegalovirus exposure and HLA in healthy donors. The repertoire was sequenced with immunoSEQ multiplex PCR; TCRdb's copy has only in-frame clones and lacks some. Among about 120,000 clones listed, roughly 90% were seen once. Material for sequencing was PBMCs. These receptors came from a woman between 18 and 29 years old in good health and CMV-seropositive. Both conserved end residues are part of each CDR3. D genes are given only for firm matches. Size tells how often a clone was seen (once, few, many) or the class of an expanded clone, and some rows leave it out.

CDR3 protein,CDR3 DNA,V gene,clone size,D gene,J gene
CASSLGLGSGWTGTHNEQFF,TGTGCCAGCAGCTTAGGATTGGGTAGTGGTTGGACAGGAACGCACAATGAGCAGTTCTTC,TRBV7-3,NA,TRBD1,TRBJ2-1
CASSSDWSSYEQYF,TGTGCCAGCAGCTCCGACTGGTCCTCCTACGAGCAGTACTTC,TRBV11-2,NA,NA,TRBJ2-7
CASSLGGRYGYTF,TGTGCCAGCAGTCTGGGGGGTCGCTATGGCTACACCTTC,TRBV28,NA,NA,TRBJ1-2
CASSLAGGNTEAFF,TGTGCCAGCAGCTTAGCCGGGGGGAACACTGAAGCTTTCTTT,TRBV7-3,NA,NA,TRBJ1-1
CASSLRVGPETQYF,TGTGCCAGCAGTCTTCGGGTAGGCCCAGAGACCCAGTACTTC,TRBV13,NA,NA,TRBJ2-5
CASSLQERTEAFF,TGTGCCAGCAGCCTACAGGAGCGCACTGAAGCTTTCTTT,TRBV7-2,NA,NA,TRBJ1-1
CASSSSYQSLTQYF,TGTGCCAGCAGCTCTAGCTACCAATCTTTGACGCAGTATTTT,TRBV9,NA,NA,TRBJ2-3
CASSFTGQTYGYTF,TGTGCCAGCAGCTTCACCGGACAAACCTATGGCTACACCTTC,TRBV5-6,NA,NA,TRBJ1-2
CASSLGQGRAYEQYF,TGTGCCAGCAGCTTAGGACAGGGGAGGGCCTACGAGCAGTACTTC,TRBV11-2,NA,NA,TRBJ2-7
CASSSPAGDLWEQYF,TGTGCCAGCAGCTCCCCGGCGGGGGACCTTTGGGAGCAGTACTTC,TRBV7-9,NA,TRBD2,TRBJ2-7
CASSLAGGIQETQYF,TGTGCTAGCTCCCTAGCGGGGGGGATCCAAGAGACCCAGTACTTC,TRBV7-7,NA,TRBD2,TRBJ2-5
CASSVRGGPTLVTGELFF,TGTGCCAGCAGCGTACGGGGGGGACCGACCTTAGTCACCGGGGAGCTGTTTTTT,TRBV9,NA,TRBD2,TRBJ2-2
CASSEQAGDGYTF,TGTGCCAGCAGTGAACAGGCAGGGGATGGCTACACCTTC,TRBV6-1,NA,NA,TRBJ1-2
CASTTQGSTNEKLFF,TGTGCCAGTACCACACAGGGGTCAACTAATGAAAAACTGTTTTTT,TRBV19,NA,TRBD1,TRBJ1-4
CSVLTSGGFAGELFF,TGCAGCGTTCTAACCAGCGGGGGCTTCGCCGGGGAGCTGTTTTTT,TRBV29-1,NA,TRBD2,TRBJ2-2
CAWSTERVNMGNTEAFF,TGTGCCTGGAGTACGGAGAGGGTAAATATGGGGAACACTGAAGCTTTCTTT,TRBV30,NA,NA,TRBJ1-1
CASSLQGSTEAFF,TGTGCCAGCAGCTTACAGGGGTCCACTGAAGCTTTCTTT,TRBV9,once,TRBD1,TRBJ1-1
CASSPRAGANVLTF,TGTGCCAGCAGCCCCCGGGCTGGGGCCAACGTCCTGACTTTC,TRBV11-3,NA,NA,TRBJ2-6
CASSVARSGFDEQFF,TGTGCCAGCAGCGTAGCTAGGTCGGGTTTTGATGAGCAGTTCTTC,TRBV9,NA,NA,TRBJ2-1
CASSYRPGTGIYGYTF,TGTGCCAGCAGTTACCGGCCCGGGACAGGGATCTATGGCTACACCTTC,TRBV6-6,NA,TRBD1,TRBJ1-2
CASSEASGQGYEQYF,TGTGCCAGCAGTGAAGCGTCGGGACAGGGCTACGAGCAGTACTTC,TRBV6-1,NA,TRBD1,TRBJ2-7
CASNRIRGRGEKLFF,TGTGCCAGTAACCGGATCAGGGGGCGGGGGGAAAAACTGTTTTTT,TRBV19,NA,TRBD1,TRBJ1-4
CASSVNSGSSTDTQYF,TGTGCCAGCAGTGTTAATAGCGGGTCTAGCACAGATACGCAGTATTTT,TRBV6-4,NA,TRBD2,TRBJ2-3
CASSGPPRGQGPFHSRRPQHF,TGCGCCAGCAGTGGGCCCCCTAGGGGACAGGGGCCCTTTCATTCTCGGCGGCCCCAGCATTTT,TRBV10-1,NA,TRBD1,TRBJ1-5
CATSRDLGGGLTGELFF,TGTGCCACCAGCAGAGATTTGGGGGGGGGCCTCACCGGGGAGCTGTTTTTT,TRBV15,once,NA,TRBJ2-2
CASSLRSRGGEQYF,TGTGCCAGCAGCTTAAGGTCCAGGGGCGGCGAGCAGTACTTC,TRBV7-2,once,NA,TRBJ2-7
CASSNRGLGYTF,TGTGCCAGCAGCAACAGGGGGCTAGGCTACACCTTC,TRBV7-9,NA,TRBD1,TRBJ1-2
CASSSGTKRSYEQYF,TGTGCCAGCAGCAGCGGGACTAAACGCTCCTACGAGCAGTACTTC,TRBV7-9,NA,TRBD2,TRBJ2-7
CASSLAVQGGGYTF,TGCGCCAGCAGCTTGGCCGTACAGGGAGGGGGCTACACCTTC,TRBV5-1,NA,NA,TRBJ1-2
CAWSVNRVNGEKLFF,TGTGCCTGGAGTGTAAACAGGGTGAACGGTGAAAAACTGTTTTTT,TRBV30,NA,NA,TRBJ1-4
CARRPSWRGLPYNSPLHF,TGTGCCAGAAGACCGTCTTGGAGAGGATTACCCTATAATTCACCCCTCCACTTT,TRBV21-1,NA,NA,TRBJ1-6
CASSLVQGGSYEQYF,TGTGCCAGCAGCTTGGTCCAGGGGGGTTCCTACGAGCAGTACTTC,TRBV5-4,NA,NA,TRBJ2-7
CASSHRDVHNEQFF,TGTGCCAGCAGCCACAGGGACGTTCACAATGAGCAGTTCTTC,TRBV5-4,NA,NA,TRBJ2-1